This section outlines one T cell receptor beta chain sequence together with its context. This sample was included in a study of blood T cell repertoires in COVID-19. The CDR3 length is 16 residues. With V trimmed by 4 bases and J by 0 bases, 6 bases remained unmatched. Germline V gives CDR1 MNHEY, CDR2 SVGAGI. Assay used: immunoSEQ multiplex PCR; TCRdb lists only in-frame clones, some missing. The table includes approximately 350,000 clones, more than 85% detected once. This study enrolled people aged roughly 18 to 90 from roughly 22 US geographic areas. The sequence was obtained from a woman in her twenties or thirties who had recovered from COVID-19. Sequencing was performed on PBMCs or T cells enriched from blood (not recorded which). The rearrangement joins TRBV6-5 to TRBJ1-3; 7 positions match TRBD1. The CDR3: CASSSGDSSSGNTIYF. DNA for the CDR3: TGTGCCAGCAGTTCAGGGGACAGTAGCTCTGGAAACACCATATATTTT.